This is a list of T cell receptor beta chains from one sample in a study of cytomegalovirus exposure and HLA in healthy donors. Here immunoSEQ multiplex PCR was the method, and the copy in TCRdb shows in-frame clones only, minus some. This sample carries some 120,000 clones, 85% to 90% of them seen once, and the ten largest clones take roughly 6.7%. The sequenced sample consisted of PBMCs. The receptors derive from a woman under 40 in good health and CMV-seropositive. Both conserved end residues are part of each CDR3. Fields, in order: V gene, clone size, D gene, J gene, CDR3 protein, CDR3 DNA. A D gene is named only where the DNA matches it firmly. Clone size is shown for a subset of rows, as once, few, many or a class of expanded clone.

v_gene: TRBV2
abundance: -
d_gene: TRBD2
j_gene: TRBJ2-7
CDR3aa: CASGEGGPYEQYF
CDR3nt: TGTGCCAGCGGGGAGGGAGGCCCCTACGAGCAGTACTTC

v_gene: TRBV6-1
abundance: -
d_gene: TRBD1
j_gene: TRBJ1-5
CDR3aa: CASTRTGPQPQHF
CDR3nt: TGTGCCAGCACGAGGACAGGGCCGCAGCCCCAGCATTTT

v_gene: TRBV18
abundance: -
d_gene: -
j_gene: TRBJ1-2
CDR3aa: CASSPPGITNYGYTF
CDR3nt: TGTGCCAGCTCACCGCCCGGGATTACGAACTATGGCTACACCTTC

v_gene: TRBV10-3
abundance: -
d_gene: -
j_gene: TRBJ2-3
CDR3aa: CAISESAPGNTQYF
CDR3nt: TGTGCCATCAGTGAGTCCGCCCCGGGAAATACGCAGTATTTT

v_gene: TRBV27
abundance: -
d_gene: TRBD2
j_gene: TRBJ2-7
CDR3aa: CASSLSTPPRLAGGGEQYF
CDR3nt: TGTGCCAGCAGTTTATCAACCCCCCCTCGACTAGCGGGAGGAGGAGAGCAGTACTTC

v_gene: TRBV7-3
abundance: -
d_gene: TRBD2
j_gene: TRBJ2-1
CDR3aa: CASSSGLAGTYNEQFF
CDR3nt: TGTGCCAGCAGCTCCGGACTAGCGGGAACTTACAATGAGCAGTTCTTC

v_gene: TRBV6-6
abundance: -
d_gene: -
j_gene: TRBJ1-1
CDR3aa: CASSERGGGGAEAFF
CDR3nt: TGTGCCAGCAGCGAAAGAGGCGGCGGCGGGGCTGAAGCTTTCTTT

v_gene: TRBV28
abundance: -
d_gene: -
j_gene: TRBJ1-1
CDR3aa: CASSSPGILNTEAFF
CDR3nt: TGTGCCAGCAGTTCTCCAGGAATTTTGAACACTGAAGCTTTCTTT

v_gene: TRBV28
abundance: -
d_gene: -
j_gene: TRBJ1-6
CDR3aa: CASSLETGNSPLHF
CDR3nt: TGTGCCAGCAGCCTGGAGACGGGGAATTCACCCCTCCACTTT

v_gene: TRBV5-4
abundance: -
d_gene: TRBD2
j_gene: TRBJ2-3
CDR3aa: CASNSGGLPSTDTQYF
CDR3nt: TGTGCCAGCAATAGCGGGGGGCTACCAAGCACAGATACGCAGTATTTT

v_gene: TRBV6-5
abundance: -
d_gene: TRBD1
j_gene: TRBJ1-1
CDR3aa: CASGTGEGTTEAFF
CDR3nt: TGTGCCAGCGGGACAGGGGAGGGAACCACTGAAGCTTTCTTT

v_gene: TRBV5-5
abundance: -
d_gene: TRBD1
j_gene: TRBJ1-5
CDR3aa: CASSFTGGDQPQHF
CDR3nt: TGTGCCAGCAGCTTCACAGGGGGTGATCAGCCCCAGCATTTT

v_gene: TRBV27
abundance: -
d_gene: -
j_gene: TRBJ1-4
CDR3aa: CASIIRGPTNEKLFF
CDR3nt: TGTGCCAGCATCATACGAGGGCCCACAAATGAAAAACTGTTTTTT

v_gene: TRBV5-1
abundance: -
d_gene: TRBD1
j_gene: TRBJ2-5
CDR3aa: CASSSNSGTGGTQYF
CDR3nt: TGCGCCAGCAGCTCAAACTCGGGGACAGGGGGGACCCAGTACTTC

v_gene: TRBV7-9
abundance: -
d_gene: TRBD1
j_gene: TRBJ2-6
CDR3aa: CASSLRAGGNSGANVLTF
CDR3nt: TGTGCCAGCAGCTTACGGGCAGGGGGCAACTCTGGGGCCAACGTCCTGACTTTC

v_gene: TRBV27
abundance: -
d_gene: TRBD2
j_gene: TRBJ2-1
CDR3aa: CASSPTGRGGSYNEQFF
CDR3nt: TGTGCCAGCAGTCCAACGGGACGCGGGGGGTCATACAATGAGCAGTTCTTC

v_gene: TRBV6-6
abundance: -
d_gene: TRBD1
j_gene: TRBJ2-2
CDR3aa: CASMDRGFGELFF
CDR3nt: TGTGCCAGCATGGACAGGGGATTCGGGGAGCTGTTTTTT

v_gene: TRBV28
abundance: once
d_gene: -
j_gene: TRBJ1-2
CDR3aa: CASSLAAPVDRYTF
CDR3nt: TGTGCCAGCTCCTTGGCAGCGCCAGTCGATAGGTACACCTTC

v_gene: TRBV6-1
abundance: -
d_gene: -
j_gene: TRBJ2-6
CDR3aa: CASSEFGGGANVLTF
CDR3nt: TGTGCCAGCAGTGAATTTGGTGGCGGGGCCAACGTCCTGACTTTC

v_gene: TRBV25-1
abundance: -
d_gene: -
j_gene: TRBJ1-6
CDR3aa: CASSDSSYNSPLHF
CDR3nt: TGTGCCAGCAGCGATAGCTCCTATAATTCACCCCTCCACTTT

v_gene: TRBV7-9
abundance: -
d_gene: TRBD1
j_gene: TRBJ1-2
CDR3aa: CASSSWTGEVDGYTF
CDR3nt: TGTGCCAGCAGCTCCTGGACAGGGGAAGTGGATGGCTACACCTTC

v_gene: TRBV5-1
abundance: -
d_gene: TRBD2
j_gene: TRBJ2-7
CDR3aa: CASSPSGSFHEQYF
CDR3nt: TGCGCCAGCAGCCCTAGCGGGAGTTTCCACGAGCAGTACTTC

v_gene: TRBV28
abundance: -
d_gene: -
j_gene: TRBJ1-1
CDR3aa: CAIQGWRTEAFF
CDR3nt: TGTGCCATACAGGGATGGCGCACTGAAGCTTTCTTT

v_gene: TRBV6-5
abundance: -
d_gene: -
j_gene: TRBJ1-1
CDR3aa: CASSYVKNTEAFF
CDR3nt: TGTGCCAGCAGTTACGTTAAGAACACTGAAGCTTTCTTT

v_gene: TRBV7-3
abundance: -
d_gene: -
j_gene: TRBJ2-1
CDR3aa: CASSLGAGEQFF
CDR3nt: TGTGCCAGCAGCTTGGGAGCGGGTGAGCAGTTCTTC

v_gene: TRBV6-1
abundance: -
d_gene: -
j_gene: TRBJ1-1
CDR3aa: CASSLRDKNTEAFF
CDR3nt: TGTGCCAGCAGTCTCCGGGACAAGAACACTGAAGCTTTCTTT

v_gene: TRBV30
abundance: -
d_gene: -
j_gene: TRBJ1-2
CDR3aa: CAWSVLSGKGYTF
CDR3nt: TGTGCCTGGAGTGTCTTGTCGGGGAAGGGCTACACCTTC

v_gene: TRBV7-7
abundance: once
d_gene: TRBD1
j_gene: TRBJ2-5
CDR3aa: CASSLGRGKETQYF
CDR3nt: TGTGCCAGCAGCTTAGGCAGGGGGAAAGAGACCCAGTACTTC

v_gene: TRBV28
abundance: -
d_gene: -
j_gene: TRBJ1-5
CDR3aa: CASSLAGIQPQHF
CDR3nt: TGTGCCAGCAGTTTGGCAGGGATTCAGCCCCAGCATTTT

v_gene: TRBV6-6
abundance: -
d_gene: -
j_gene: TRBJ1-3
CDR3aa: CASSSFYYSGNTIYF
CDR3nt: TGTGCCAGCAGTTCTTTCTATTACTCTGGAAACACCATATATTTT

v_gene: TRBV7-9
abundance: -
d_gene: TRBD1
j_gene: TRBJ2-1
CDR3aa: CASSSRTGPAYNEQFF
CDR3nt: TGTGCCAGCAGCTCTCGGACAGGACCCGCCTACAATGAGCAGTTCTTC

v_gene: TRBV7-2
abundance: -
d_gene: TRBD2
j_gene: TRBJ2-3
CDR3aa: CASSPSGGTSKAQYF
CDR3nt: TGTGCCAGCAGCCCCTCGGGCGGGACTAGCAAGGCGCAGTATTTT

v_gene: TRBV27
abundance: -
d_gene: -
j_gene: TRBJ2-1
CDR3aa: CASSLGGWEQFF
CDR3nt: TGTGCCAGCAGTTTAGGAGGCTGGGAGCAGTTCTTC

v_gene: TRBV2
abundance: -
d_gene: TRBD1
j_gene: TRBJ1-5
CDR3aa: CASMDRGPGVNQPQHF
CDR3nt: TGTGCCAGCATGGACAGGGGGCCGGGGGTTAATCAGCCCCAGCATTTT